The entry below gives a single TCR beta chain sequence along with its context. What it binds is not known. The CDR3 runs to 14 residues. Per germline, CDR1 SNHLY and CDR2 FYNNEI. Trimming pared 1 base from V and 6 bases from J, leaving 10 bases between. Repertoires were generated with immunoSEQ multiplex PCR, while TCRdb's copy carries only in-frame clones and drops some. Seen here are around 20,000 clones, 84% observed once, and the top ten hold roughly 30%. The data stem from a study of OX40 agonist ivuxolimab in advanced cancers. Study-wide results and caveats: Clonal expansion among partial responders at 0.1-3.0 mg/kg ranked near the lowest. Dosing at 0.1 to 3.0 mg/kg was accompanied by clonal expansion of CD4+ and CD8+ blood T cells by week 6. Expanded clones were, on average, more numerous in CD8+ T cells than in CD4+.

This sequence joins TRBV2 and TRBJ1-5; maybe TRBD1 (5 bases). This receptor was identified in an adult with an advanced solid tumor such as melanoma, head and neck, liver or kidney cancer. The sequences come from CD4+ or CD8+ T cells sorted from blood, collected in a trial of the OX40 agonist ivuxolimab. CDR3 bases: TGTGCCAGCAGTGAAGGGCAGGGAGGTCAGCCCCAGCATTTT. It specifies CASSEGQGGQPQHF.